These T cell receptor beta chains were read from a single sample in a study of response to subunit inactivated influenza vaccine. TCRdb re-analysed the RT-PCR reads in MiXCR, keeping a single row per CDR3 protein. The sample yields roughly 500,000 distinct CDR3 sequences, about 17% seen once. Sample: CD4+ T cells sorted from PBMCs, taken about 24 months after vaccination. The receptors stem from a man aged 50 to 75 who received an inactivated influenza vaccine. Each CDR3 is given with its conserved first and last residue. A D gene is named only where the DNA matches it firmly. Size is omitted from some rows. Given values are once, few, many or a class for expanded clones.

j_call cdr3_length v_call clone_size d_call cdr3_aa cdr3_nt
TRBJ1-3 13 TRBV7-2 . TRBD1 CASSSGQGNTIYF TGTGCCAGCAGCTCGGGACAGGGGAACACCATATATTTT
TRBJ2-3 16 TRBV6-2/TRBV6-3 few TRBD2 CASTSGLAGGSGTQYF TGTGCCAGCACCTCGGGACTAGCGGGAGGATCCGGTACGCAGTATTTT
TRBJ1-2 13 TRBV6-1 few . CASSEADLYGYTF TGTGCCAGCAGTGAAGCAGACCTCTATGGCTACACCTTC
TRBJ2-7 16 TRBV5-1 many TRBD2 CASSPGWLAGPLEQYF TGCGCCAGCAGCCCCGGTTGGCTAGCGGGGCCCCTCGAGCAGTACTTC
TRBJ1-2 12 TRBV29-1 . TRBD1 CSVVGGNYGYTF TGCAGCGTTGTAGGGGGCAACTATGGCTACACCTTC
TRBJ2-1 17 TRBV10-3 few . CAISESRFSRRGNEQFF TGTGCCATCAGTGAGTCGCGGTTTTCCAGGAGAGGGAATGAGCAGTTCTTC
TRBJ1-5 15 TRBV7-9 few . CASSLGSSGNQPQHF TGTGCCAGCAGCCTAGGGTCTAGCGGCAATCAGCCCCAGCATTTT
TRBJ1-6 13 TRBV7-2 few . CASSSDRNSPLHF TGTGCCAGCAGCTCAGACAGGAATTCACCCCTCCACTTT
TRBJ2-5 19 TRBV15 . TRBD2 CATSITSGGANKDGETQYF TGTGCCACCAGCATTACTAGCGGGGGGGCCAATAAGGATGGGGAGACCCAGTACTTC
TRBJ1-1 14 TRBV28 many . CASSLPLANTEAFF TGTGCCAGCAGTTTGCCGTTGGCGAACACTGAAGCTTTCTTT
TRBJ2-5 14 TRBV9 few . CASSAPTPQETQYF TGTGCCAGCAGCGCCCCGACACCACAAGAGACCCAGTACTTC
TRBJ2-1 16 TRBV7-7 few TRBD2 CASSLADSGGGNEQFF TGTGCTAGCAGCTTAGCAGATAGCGGGGGAGGCAATGAGCAGTTCTTC
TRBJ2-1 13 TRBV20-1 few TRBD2 CSASRSLAGGPFF TGCAGTGCTAGCAGATCGTTAGCGGGAGGGCCATTCTTC
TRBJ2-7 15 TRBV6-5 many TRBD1 CASSYSTGQGYEQYF TGTGCCAGCAGTTACTCGACGGGACAGGGGTACGAGCAGTACTTC
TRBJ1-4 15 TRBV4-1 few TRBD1 CASSPDRGVDEKLFF TGCGCCAGCAGCCCCGACAGGGGGGTCGATGAAAAACTGTTTTTT
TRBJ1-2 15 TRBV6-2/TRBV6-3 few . CASSSSTGFDYGYTF .
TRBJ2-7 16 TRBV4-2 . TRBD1 CASSQSGGQGASEQYF TGTGCCAGCAGCCAATCTGGGGGACAGGGGGCGAGTGAGCAGTACTTC
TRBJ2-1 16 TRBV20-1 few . CSARVRLPKSHNEQFF TGCAGTGCTAGAGTTCGACTCCCGAAAAGTCACAATGAGCAGTTCTTC
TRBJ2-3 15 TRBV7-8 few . CASSPGSPGTDTQYF TGTGCCAGCAGCCCGGGGAGTCCGGGCACAGATACGCAGTATTTT
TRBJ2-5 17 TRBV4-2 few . CASSQIRRTLTQETQYF TGTGCCAGCAGCCAAATCAGACGGACTCTAACCCAAGAGACCCAGTACTTC
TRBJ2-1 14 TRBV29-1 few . CSVEDPKLAQYRFF TGCAGCGTTGAAGATCCTAAACTAGCTCAGTACCGGTTCTTC
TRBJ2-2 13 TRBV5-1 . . CASSLPPYGELFF TGCGCCAGCAGCCTGCCACCGTACGGGGAGCTGTTTTTT
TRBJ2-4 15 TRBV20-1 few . CSASPATEAKNIQYF TGCAGTGCTAGTCCAGCTACAGAAGCCAAAAACATTCAGTACTTC
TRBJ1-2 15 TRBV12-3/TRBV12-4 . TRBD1 CASSLAGTGRDGYTF TGTGCCAGCAGTTTAGCCGGGACAGGGAGGGATGGCTACACCTTC
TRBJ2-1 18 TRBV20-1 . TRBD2 CSARGGGTSGRSHNEQFF TGCAGTGCTAGAGGAGGCGGAACTAGCGGGAGGTCTCACAATGAGCAGTTCTTC
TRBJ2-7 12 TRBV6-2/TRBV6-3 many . CASSRQDYEQYF TGTGCCAGCAGCCGACAGGATTACGAGCAGTACTTC
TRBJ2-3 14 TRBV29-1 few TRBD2 CSVEVDSGRPPQYF TGCAGCGTTGAAGTTGATAGCGGGAGACCGCCGCAGTATTTT
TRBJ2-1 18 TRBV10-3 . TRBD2 CAISEFQKLAGVYNEQFF TGTGCCATCAGTGAGTTCCAAAAACTAGCGGGAGTCTACAATGAGCAGTTCTTC
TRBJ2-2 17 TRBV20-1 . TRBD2 CSAREILGTINTGELFF TGCAGTGCTAGAGAAATTCTCGGGACTATCAACACCGGGGAGCTGTTTTTT
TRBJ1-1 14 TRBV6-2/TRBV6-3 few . CASSPVRDNTEAFF TGTGCCAGCAGTCCCGTCCGGGATAACACTGAAGCTTTCTTT
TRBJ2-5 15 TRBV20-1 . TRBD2 CSASSAGGSLGTQYF TGCAGTGCTAGCTCTGCGGGAGGGTCGTTGGGGACCCAGTACTTC
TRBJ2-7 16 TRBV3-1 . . CASSLSRGASSYEQYF TGTGCCAGCAGCCTCTCCAGGGGCGCCAGCTCCTACGAGCAGTACTTC
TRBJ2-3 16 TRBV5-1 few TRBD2 CASSLGLAGTTDTQYF TGCGCCAGCAGCTTGGGACTAGCGGGTACGACAGATACGCAGTATTTT
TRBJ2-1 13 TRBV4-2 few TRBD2 CASSQDLRGAATF TGTGCCAGCAGCCAAGATTTGCGGGGGGCCGCGACTTTC
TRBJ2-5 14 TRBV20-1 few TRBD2 CSALDRGGRETQYF TGCAGTGCTCTGGATCGGGGGGGACGAGAGACCCAGTACTTC
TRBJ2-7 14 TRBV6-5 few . CASSWERGSYEQYF TGTGCCAGCAGTTGGGAAAGGGGGTCCTACGAGCAGTACTTC
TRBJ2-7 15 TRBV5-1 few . CASSLYQAGDYEQYF TGCGCCAGCAGCTTGTACCAGGCAGGGGACTACGAGCAGTACTTC
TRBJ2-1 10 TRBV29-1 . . CSVVQGEQFF TGCAGCGTTGTACAGGGTGAGCAGTTCTTC
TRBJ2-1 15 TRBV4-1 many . CASSQDGVPGNEQFF TGCGCCAGCAGCCAAGACGGTGTTCCGGGGAATGAGCAGTTCTTC
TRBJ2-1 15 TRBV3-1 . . CASSQAIRDYNEQFF TGTGCCAGCAGCCAAGCCATCAGGGACTACAATGAGCAGTTCTTC
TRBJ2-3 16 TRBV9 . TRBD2 CASSVGTSPFADTQYF TGTGCCAGCAGCGTAGGGACTAGTCCATTTGCAGATACGCAGTATTTT
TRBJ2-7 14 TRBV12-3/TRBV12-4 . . CASSTNRGGYEQYF TGTGCCAGCAGTACCAACAGGGGAGGCTACGAGCAGTACTTC
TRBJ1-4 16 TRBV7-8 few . CASSLAAGTPNEKLFF TGTGCCAGCAGCTTAGCCGCTGGGACACCGAATGAAAAACTGTTTTTT
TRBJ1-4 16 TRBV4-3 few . CASSQDIGTGNEKLFF TGCGCCAGCAGCCAAGATATAGGAACGGGGAATGAAAAACTGTTTTTT
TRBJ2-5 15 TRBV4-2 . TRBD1 CASSQRTGEQETQYF TGTGCCAGCAGCCAACGGACAGGGGAGCAAGAGACCCAGTACTTC
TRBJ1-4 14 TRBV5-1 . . CACSNPGTGEKLFF TGCGCCTGCAGCAATCCCGGGACGGGTGAAAAACTGTTTTTT
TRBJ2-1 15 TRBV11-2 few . CASSLGTTTVNEQFF TGTGCCAGCAGCTTAGGGACGACCACGGTCAATGAGCAGTTCTTC
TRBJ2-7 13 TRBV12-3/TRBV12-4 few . CASSPGQSNEQYF TGTGCCAGCAGTCCCGGACAGTCTAACGAGCAGTACTTC
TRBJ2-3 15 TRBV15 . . CATSRVSGGTDTQYF TGTGCCACCAGCAGAGTTTCGGGGGGCACAGATACGCAGTATTTT
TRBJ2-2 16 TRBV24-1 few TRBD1 CATSDSGQGETGELFF TGTGCCACCAGTGACTCGGGACAGGGTGAGACCGGGGAGCTGTTTTTT
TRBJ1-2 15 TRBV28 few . CASSFNPLRVYGYTF TGTGCCAGCAGTTTTAACCCCCTGAGGGTCTATGGCTACACCTTC
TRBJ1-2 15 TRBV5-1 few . CASSLGTGKTYGYTF TGCGCCAGCAGCTTGGGTACAGGGAAGACTTATGGCTACACCTTC